This TCR beta chain was sequenced for a study of cytomegalovirus exposure and HLA in healthy donors. Study-level findings and limits: As a later analysis showed, a missense DCLRE1C variant was linked to trimming of TCR beta V- and J-genes.

Researchers ran the PCR with 60 Vbeta and 13 Jbeta primers. Here immunoSEQ multiplex PCR was the method, and the copy in TCRdb shows in-frame clones only, minus some. The repertoire holds approximately 120,000 clones, with roughly 70% as singletons. In nominal health when sampled, donors likely had unrecorded immune exposures nonetheless. Trimming took 4 bases from V and 5 from J, leaving 18 bases between them. Looked up from germline, CDR1 is MNHNS and CDR2 is SASEGT. The CDR3 totals 16 residues. Turning to this clone: No antigen is known for it.

The source material was PBMCs. This rearrangement joins TRBV6-1 to TRBJ1-5; TRBD1 might be the D (6 bases). This TCR was sampled from a man aged 35 to 55 in good health and CMV-seronegative. The chain's CDR3 is CASSGYTGNAYQPQHF. The CDR3 DNA is TGTGCCAGCAGTGGCTACACAGGGAACGCCTATCAGCCCCAGCATTTT.